This TCR beta chain was found in a study of blood T cell repertoires in COVID-19. In Cohort 3, a recovered donor had either two negative PCRs, clearance, or symptom resolution. In the source study's methods: Amplification of reference gene primers was used by the study to estimate nucleated cell counts. This table comes from immunoSEQ multiplex PCR, and its TCRdb copy is limited to in-frame clones, with some not included. The DNA was the basis for D and trimming; V, J and clone size are from that table. The data show a few hundred thousand clones, more than 85% seen once. Trimming cost V 4 bases and J 1 base; bases outside gene matches: 6. This CDR3 is built from 17 residues. CDR1 SEHNR and CDR2 FQNEAQ come from the germline V gene (reference sequence).

The sequence was obtained from a woman aged 30 to 39 who had recovered from COVID-19. The chain joins TRBV7-9 to TRBJ2-1; TRBD1 matches 11 bases. Input material: PBMCs or T cells enriched from blood (not recorded which). CDR3: CASSSFGTGGSYNEQFF. As DNA, the CDR3 is TGTGCCAGCAGCTCATTCGGGACAGGGGGTTCCTACAATGAGCAGTTCTTC.